This T cell receptor (beta chain) was profiled in a study of CD8 T cells in Susac syndrome. It was with random hexamers that 0.5 to 1 ug RNA was reverse transcribed. TCRdb re-derived calls from the immunoSEQ multiplex PCR reads in MiXCR, one entry per CDR3 protein. Seen here are 100,000 to 150,000 distinct CDR3 sequences, 90% to 95% observed once, and the top ten hold around 0.12%. Negative isolation was used for CD8+ and CD4+ T cells, and FACS enrichment was applied to TEMRA cells. The CDR3 loop spans 14 amino acids. CDR1 and CDR2 (germline): SEHNR, FQNEAQ (reference sequence). V shed 5 bases, J shed 1 base, and the junction held 4 bases outside the gene matches.

V is TRBV7-9 and J is TRBJ1-1, with 7 bases aligning to TRBD1. This TCR was sampled from a human donor in good health. Specimen: CD4+ T cells from PBMCs. CDR3 nucleotide sequence: TGTGCCAGCAGCACAAACAGGGGGAACACTGAAGCTTTCTTT. This gives the protein CASSTNRGNTEAFF.